Listed below are T cell receptor beta chains from one sample, sequenced in a study of cytomegalovirus exposure and HLA in healthy donors. Generated by immunoSEQ multiplex PCR, the TCRdb table keeps only in-frame clones and is missing some. The sample includes 210,000 or so clones, about 83% of them seen just once. Source material: PBMCs. The receptors were gathered from a human donor in good health. CDR3s include the opening cysteine and the closing phenylalanine or tryptophan. Each record gives: D gene, V gene, J gene, clone size, CDR3 DNA, CDR3 protein. D genes are given only for firm matches. A row's size may be missing; if present it is once, few, many or a size class.

>TRBD1|TRBV5-4|TRBJ2-5|.
TGTGCCAGCAGCTTGTTCGCAGGGGGCTTGGAGACCCAGTACTTC
CASSLFAGGLETQYF
>TRBD2|TRBV4-2|TRBJ2-2|.
TGTGCCAGCAGCCGCGGCGAAGGGACTAGCGGGACCGGGGAGCTGTTTTTT
CASSRGEGTSGTGELFF
>.|TRBV28|TRBJ2-7|.
TGTGCCAGCAGTGAAGAGGGGGTTAGCTCCTACGAGCAGTACTTC
CASSEEGVSSYEQYF
>TRBD1|TRBV4-1|TRBJ2-1|.
TGCGCCAGCAGCCAAGATCAAGGGGGCGTGGAGCAGTTCTTC
CASSQDQGGVEQFF
>.|TRBV27|TRBJ2-1|.
TGTGCCAGCAGATTCCCGGGACTTTACAATGAGCAGTTCTTC
CASRFPGLYNEQFF
>.|TRBV10-1|TRBJ2-3|.
TGCGCCAGCAGTGCGGGAGAGGAAGCAGATACGCAGTATTTT
CASSAGEEADTQYF
>.|TRBV7-9|TRBJ2-5|few
TGTGCCAGCAGCTTAGTTTCACAGGGGACCCAGTACTTC
CASSLVSQGTQYF
>.|TRBV6-1|TRBJ1-1|once
TGTGCCAGCCGGGGGGACCCGGCTATTAACACTGAAGCTTTCTTT
CASRGDPAINTEAFF
>.|TRBV28|TRBJ2-7|.
TGTGCCAGCAATAACGGGCGGGAAGGGGACTACGAGCAGTACTTC
CASNNGREGDYEQYF
>TRBD1|TRBV29-1|TRBJ2-7|few
TGCAGCGTTTCAGATCGGCGGGACAGGGCGTACGAGCAGTACTTC
CSVSDRRDRAYEQYF
>TRBD1|TRBV10-3|TRBJ2-4|.
TGTGCCATCAGCCGGGACAGGGTTACTCAGTACTTC
CAISRDRVTQYF
>TRBD1|TRBV7-2|TRBJ2-7|.
TGTGCCAGCAGCGCCGGGACAGGATACGAGCAGTACTTC
CASSAGTGYEQYF
>.|TRBV5-8|TRBJ2-3|.
TGTGCCAGCAGAATGCGAGGGAGCACAGATACGCAGTATTTT
CASRMRGSTDTQYF
>.|TRBV27|TRBJ1-2|once
TGTGCCAGCAGTTTTGGAGGATTAAATGGCTACACCTTC
CASSFGGLNGYTF
>.|TRBV9|TRBJ2-7|.
TGTGCCAGCAGCGCCGGACTGAACTCCTACGAGCAGTACTTC
CASSAGLNSYEQYF
>TRBD2|TRBV5-1|TRBJ2-5|.
TGCGCCAGCAGCTTGGCGGGGGGTCAGCTCCAAGAGACCCAGTACTTC
CASSLAGGQLQETQYF
>TRBD2|TRBV19|TRBJ2-7|.
TGTGCCAGTAGTATTGCTCTAGCGGGGGCCTCCTACGAGCAGTACTTC
CASSIALAGASYEQYF
>.|TRBV7-7|TRBJ2-5|.
TGTGCTAGCAGCTTGTGGGAGTCGGGGGAAGAGACCCAGTACTTC
CASSLWESGEETQYF
>TRBD2|TRBV9|TRBJ2-1|.
TGTGCCAGCAGCGTTCGGACTAGCTTGTATGAGCAGTTCTTC
CASSVRTSLYEQFF
>.|TRBV29-1|TRBJ1-4|.
TGCAGCGTCCGGGACAATTCTGAAAAACTGTTTTTT
CSVRDNSEKLFF
>TRBD1|TRBV18|TRBJ2-5|.
TGTGCCAGCTCTCTAAGAGGGGGACAGATACAAGAGACCCAGTACTTC
CASSLRGGQIQETQYF
>.|TRBV6-4|TRBJ1-1|.
TGTGCCAGCAGAAACAGAGAGAACACTGAAGCTTTCTTT
CASRNRENTEAFF
>TRBD1|TRBV27|TRBJ1-2|few
TGTGCCAGCAGTACGCAGGGGGCCGACTATGGCTACACCTTC
CASSTQGADYGYTF
>.|TRBV18|TRBJ1-2|.
TGTGCCAGCTCACCCGAACTCCAGGAAAACACTTATGGCTACACCTTC
CASSPELQENTYGYTF
>.|TRBV7-3|TRBJ2-1|.
TGTGCCAGCAGCCAAACTAGCTGGAGCTCCTACAATGAGCAGTTCTTC
CASSQTSWSSYNEQFF
>TRBD2|TRBV10-1|TRBJ2-5|.
TGCGCCAGCAGTCAAACTAGCGGAGCTAACCAAGAGACCCAGTACTTC
CASSQTSGANQETQYF
>TRBD1|TRBV6-1|TRBJ1-5|.
TGTGCCAGCAGTGCAGGGGACAGATATCAGCCCCAGCATTTT
CASSAGDRYQPQHF
>TRBD1|TRBV7-9|TRBJ2-7|.
TGTGCCAGCAGCGACAGGGTAGGGTACGAGCAGTACTTC
CASSDRVGYEQYF
>TRBD2|TRBV5-6|TRBJ2-1|few
TGTGCCAGCAGCTTGGGACTAGCGCGAACCAGCTCCTACAATGAGCAGTTCTTC
CASSLGLARTSSYNEQFF
>.|TRBV5-1|TRBJ1-2|.
TGCGCCAGCAGCTTGGCTCAGGGGAGCTATGGCTACACCTTC
CASSLAQGSYGYTF
>.|TRBV19|TRBJ2-1|.
TGTGCCAGTAGTGCCCAAACGAGACACCTTGAGCAGTTCTTC
CASSAQTRHLEQFF
>.|TRBV11-2|TRBJ2-3|.
TGTGCCAGCAGCTTACCGGGAGCCGGGGGAGATACGCAGTATTTT
CASSLPGAGGDTQYF
>.|TRBV7-7|TRBJ2-2|.
TGTGCTAGCAGCCCCTCGGGTTCCGACACCGGGGAGCTGTTTTTT
CASSPSGSDTGELFF
>TRBD1|TRBV19|TRBJ1-1|.
TGTGCCAGTGTCAGGGACAGGGGGCAATCGTTCCGGGCCCCCGGTGAAACTGAAGCTTTCTTT
CASVRDRGQSFRAPGETEAFF
>.|TRBV27|TRBJ1-4|.
TGTGCCAGCAGTCCGCGGGGCTCGGGAGGGAGCCTTGAAAAACTGTTTTTT
CASSPRGSGGSLEKLFF
>.|TRBV11-3|TRBJ1-1|.
TGTGCCAGCAGCTTAGAAGGGACTCCGCACACTGAAGCTTTCTTT
CASSLEGTPHTEAFF
>TRBD1|TRBV6-1|TRBJ1-4|.
TGTGCCAGTGCGGGACAGGGGTGGAAAGATGAAAAACTGTTTTTT
CASAGQGWKDEKLFF
>.|TRBV7-9|TRBJ2-2|.
TGTGCCAGCAGCTCCAGGGGGGCCCCCAGACAGGGTCGGGCCGGGGAGCTGTTTTTT
CASSSRGAPRQGRAGELFF
>.|TRBV5-1|TRBJ1-2|.
TGCGCCAGCAGCTTGGCCCAGGGTGGTAACTATGGCTACACCTTC
CASSLAQGGNYGYTF
>.|TRBV29-1|TRBJ2-1|.
TGCAGCGTTGTTGAGTCGGGTACTGAGCAGTTCTTC
CSVVESGTEQFF
>.|TRBV21-1|TRBJ2-2|.
TGTGCCAGATCCCGGGACTCGAACACCGGGGAGCTGTTTTTT
CARSRDSNTGELFF
>.|TRBV5-4|TRBJ2-5|.
TGTGCCAGCAGCTTGAAGGGGCCCCAAGAGACCCAGTACTTC
CASSLKGPQETQYF
>.|TRBV12-2|TRBJ2-2|once
TGTGCAAGTCGCTTTAGTGGAGCGAACACCGGGGAGCTGTTTTTT
CASRFSGANTGELFF
>TRBD1|TRBV7-8|TRBJ2-7|.
TGTGCCAGCAGCGCTCCGGGACAGGGGTACGAGCAGTACTTC
CASSAPGQGYEQYF
>TRBD2|TRBV4-1|TRBJ2-1|.
TGCGCCAGCAGCCAAGATCTGGGCAGCGGGAGCGGCGATGAGCAGTTCTTC
CASSQDLGSGSGDEQFF
>TRBD1|TRBV29-1|TRBJ1-4|.
TGCAGCGCCTGGGGACAGGTGGATGAAAAACTGTTTTTT
CSAWGQVDEKLFF